A single sample gave rise to the 19 T cell receptor beta chains below, sequenced in a study of long-term antiretroviral therapy in people with HIV. Running of the v3.0 immunoSEQ assay took place at survey level. Assay used: immunoSEQ multiplex PCR; TCRdb lists only in-frame clones, some missing. The table has around 28,000 clones, about 82% seen once. The source was unsorted PBMCs, collected 0.8 years after starting antiretroviral therapy. Receptor source: a woman aged 30 to 39 with HIV.

The J gene is TRBJ2-3, the V gene TRBV5-5; 16 bases map to TRBD2. Germline V gene data show CDR1 as SGHKS and CDR2 as YYEKEE (reference sequence). V shed 4 bases and J 4 bases; nucleotides not matched to a gene: 6. The CDR3 has 17 residues. The CDR3 sequence: CASSKGTSGGVADTQYF. CDR3 DNA: TGTGCCAGCAGCAAGGGGACTAGCGGGGGGGTGGCAGATACGCAGTATTTT.

This chain connects TRBV11-2 to TRBJ2-3, with D possibly being TRBD2 (5 bases). V was pared by 5 bases and J by 1 base, with 13 bases between. The CDR3 spans 15 residues. The germline V gene has CDR1 SGHAT and CDR2 FQNNGV. As DNA, the CDR3 is TGTGCCAGCAGCCTAAGAGAGGGTGGCACAGATACGCAGTATTTT. This sequence encodes CASSLREGGTDTQYF.

This chain joins TRBV18 and TRBJ1-3, with D perhaps matching TRBD1 (5 bases). The V gene lost 5 bases and the J gene lost 0 bases, with 8 bases spanning the gap. Germline V lookup: CDR1 KGHSH, CDR2 LQKENI. The CDR3 runs 14 residues. In DNA form, the CDR3 reads TGTGCCAGCTCAACGGGACTCTCTGGAAACACCATATATTTT. Its protein is CASSTGLSGNTIYF.

The chain joins TRBV4-1 to TRBJ2-3; perhaps TRBD2 as D (7 bases). V dropped 4 bases and J dropped 12 bases, with 17 bases sitting between them. In germline, CDR1 is MGHRA, CDR2 YSYEKL. The CDR3 totals 13 residues. As DNA, the CDR3 is TGCGCCAGCAGCCCCGCGGGGGACAACCCCCAGTATTTT. Its translation: CASSPAGDNPQYF.

V and J are TRBV7-2 and TRBJ1-2, with D possibly being TRBD1 (5 bases). V was clipped by 3 bases and J by 0 bases, with 20 bases between them. This CDR3 has 18 amino acids. Germline CDR1 reads SGHTA; CDR2 reads FQGNSA. The CDR3 DNA sequence: TGTGCCAGCAGCTTTACAGGACCTCCAAGCGATGCTAACTATGGCTACACCTTC. Translation gives CASSFTGPPSDANYGYTF.

J is TRBJ2-7 and V is TRBV9; D possibly corresponds to TRBD1 (6 bases). The V end was cut by 0 bases, the J end by 1 base, with 8 bases between. The CDR3 covers 14 residues. CDR1 is SGDLS, CDR2 YYNGEE, per germline. The CDR3 nucleotides read TGTGCCAGCAGCGTAGCTACAGGGTCCTACGAGCAGTACTTC. This translates into CASSVATGSYEQYF.

The chain is built from TRBV5-1 and TRBJ2-1, with D unresolved. V was shortened by 1 base and J by 2 bases, with 10 bases between the two germline ends. In germline, CDR1 is SGHRS, CDR2 YFSETQ. The CDR3 runs 15 residues. CDR3: CASSLSLIPYNEQFF. The CDR3 nucleotides read TGCGCCAGCAGCTTGAGTCTAATCCCCTACAATGAGCAGTTCTTC.

This rearrangement joins TRBV12-5 to TRBJ2-1; 8 nucleotides match TRBD1. CDR1 is LGHNT, CDR2 FRNRAP, per germline. The CDR3 is made up of 15 amino acids. The V segment lost 4 bases and the J segment 6 bases; nucleotides outside the gene matches: 8. Here the CDR3 DNA reads TGTGCTAGTGGTTCTTTGACAGGGGCTGGCAATGAGCAGTTCTTC. Its protein product is CASGSLTGAGNEQFF.

This chain connects TRBV7-2 to TRBJ2-7; 9 bases line up with TRBD2. CDR3 length: 14 amino acids. The germline gives CDR1 SGHTA, CDR2 FQGNSA. V was clipped by 2 bases and J by 7 bases; unmatched bases: 6. CDR3 nucleotides: TGTGCCAGCAGCTTATCCGGACTAGCGATTGAGCAGTACGTC. This gives the protein CASSLSGLAIEQYV.

This clone was recorded once. The J gene is TRBJ1-3, the V gene TRBV7-2; unclear D gene. Germline V gives CDR1 SGHTA, CDR2 FQGNSA. This CDR3 has 13 residues. V lost 1 base to trimming and J lost 4 bases, with 5 bases between them. This CDR3 reads CASSLESGNTIYF. The CDR3 nucleotides are TGTGCCAGCAGCTTAGAAAGCGGAAACACCATATATTTT.

This rearrangement joins TRBV10-3 to TRBJ1-1; 9 bases agree with TRBD1. The germline gives CDR1 ENHRY, CDR2 SYGVKD. The CDR3 is made up of 17 amino acids. The V and J ends lost 2 bases and 6 bases, in that order; junction bases with no gene match: 13. The CDR3 DNA follows: TGTGCCATCAGTGAGGAACAGGGGGCGAGGGGATTAGCTGAAGCTTTCTTT. Protein sequence: CAISEEQGARGLAEAFF.

The rearrangement links TRBV27 to TRBJ1-6; weak D call: TRBD1 (5 bases). V gave up 4 bases and J gave up 7 bases, with 14 bases separating them. Germline CDR1 and CDR2: MNHEY and SMNVEV (reference sequence). The CDR3 has 15 amino acids. Written as DNA, the CDR3 is TGTGCCAGCAGTTCGACCGGGACGGCGAATTCACCCCTCCACTTT. Its protein is CASSSTGTANSPLHF.

V gene TRBV27 combines with J gene TRBJ1-1; D is perhaps TRBD1 (5 bases). CDR3 size: 14 residues. Looked up from germline, CDR1 is MNHEY and CDR2 is SMNVEV (reference sequence). Between the trimmed V and J ends, which lost 3 bases and 2 bases, there was a span of 10 bases. The CDR3 region is CASSLWQGNTEAFF. The CDR3 nucleotides read TGTGCCAGCAGTTTGTGGCAGGGAAACACTGAAGCTTTCTTT.

The table lists this clone with a few counts. This rearrangement joins TRBV5-1 to TRBJ1-2; D possibly corresponds to TRBD1 (6 bases). Trimming took 0 bases from V and 0 from J, leaving 12 bases between them. Germline assignment: CDR1 SGHRS and CDR2 YFSETQ. This CDR3 is 16 amino acids long. The CDR3 sequence: CASSLEGRGANYGYTF. The CDR3, as DNA: TGCGCCAGCAGCTTGGAAGGCAGGGGAGCTAACTATGGCTACACCTTC.

The chain uses TRBV5-5 and TRBJ1-1, with D possibly TRBD1 on 6 matching bases. The CDR3 has 18 residues. The V gene lost 3 bases and the J gene lost 6 bases, with 27 bases spanning the gap. CDR1 is SGHKS and CDR2 is YYEKEE in the germline V gene (reference sequence). In DNA form, the CDR3 reads TGTGCCAGCAGCTGGGGTCAGGGCCGCAGGGGAGGTCGATCTGAAGCTTTCTTT. It encodes CASSWGQGRRGGRSEAFF.

This chain connects TRBV7-8 to TRBJ2-1; possible D gene TRBD2, 6 bases. The V gene's germline CDR1 is SGHVS and CDR2 FQNEAQ. Trimming left V 3 bases short and J 9 bases short, with 12 bases between. CDR3 length: 13 amino acids. CDR3 in amino acids: CASSFSGGLEQFF. CDR3 sequence (DNA): TGTGCCAGCAGCTTTTCCGGGGGACTTGAGCAGTTCTTC.

This chain links TRBV18 with TRBJ1-1; 9 bases align to TRBD1. Trimming cost V 6 bases and J 1 base; bases outside gene matches: 12. The germline V gene encodes CDR1 KGHSH and CDR2 LQKENI. The length of the CDR3 is 17 residues. CDR3 amino acids: CASSRGQGRDTNTEAFF. CDR3 DNA sequence: TGTGCCAGCTCCCGGGGACAGGGCCGTGATACGAACACTGAAGCTTTCTTT.

The genes are TRBV4-1 and TRBJ1-2, with TRBD1 as a possible D gene (6 bases). V lost 1 base and J lost 2, with 17 bases in between. The CDR3 consists of 17 residues. The germline gives CDR1 MGHRA, CDR2 YSYEKL. CDR3: CASSQGIADSKNYGYTF. CDR3 nucleotides: TGCGCCAGCAGCCAAGGGATAGCGGACAGTAAGAACTATGGCTACACCTTC.

V gene TRBV2 combines with J gene TRBJ2-6; 7 bases map to TRBD1. V lost 6 bases and J lost 4; bases outside the gene matches: 6. In germline, CDR1 is SNHLY, CDR2 FYNNEI. The CDR3 is 15 residues long. CDR3 region: CASRRQGSGANVLTF. The CDR3, as DNA: TGTGCCAGCAGGAGACAGGGTTCGGGGGCCAACGTCCTGACTTTC.